The table lists the clone carrying this T cell receptor (beta chain) with a few counts. The target antigen is unknown. Template switching introduced a universal primer site, and the cDNA bore unique molecular identifiers. TCRdb reprocessed the 5' RACE reads with MiXCR, giving one entry per CDR3 protein. The data show 300,000 to 350,000 distinct CDR3 sequences, 9% to 15% seen once. These data come from a study of identical twins. Findings and limits, study-wide: A partial confounding effect on zero-insertion analyses could come from invariant MAIT and iNKT cells.

There were only healthy Caucasians among the donors. V gave up 10 bases and J gave up 9 bases; unmatched junction bases: 6. The CDR3 is made up of 11 amino acids. Germline CDR1 is SNHLY and CDR2 is FYNNEI. This sample was also put to use in a study of yellow fever vaccine responses in identical twins. That source notes: On the reported evidence, twins' vaccine T cell responses seemed partly convergent and partly personalized.

The specimen was CD8+ T cells sorted from blood. The rearrangement uses TRBV2 and TRBJ2-3, with TRBD1 matching over 8 bases. The clonotype was recovered from a woman under 30 in good health. CDR3 bases: TGTGCCATCCCGGACAGGGTCACGCAGTATTTT. Protein: CAIPDRVTQYF.